The clone carrying this T cell receptor (beta chain) was seen a handful of times. Per germline, CDR1 LNHNV and CDR2 YYDKDF (reference sequence). The CDR3 contains 16 residues. The V and J ends lost 0 bases and 1 base respectively, with 10 bases between them. The record originates from a study of radiation and T cells in renal cell carcinoma. Time point of the sample: blood 4 weeks post-SBRT, at nephrectomy. The treatment is: 15 Gy SBRT to primary tumor, nephrectomy 4 weeks later. The protocol was immunoSEQ multiplex PCR, while the TCRdb copy is restricted to in-frame clones and leaves out a portion. The sample shows about 77,000 clones, roughly 83% of them seen only once.

The clonotype was recovered from a woman in her sixties or seventies with renal cell carcinoma. The chain links TRBV15 to TRBJ1-3, with a possible D match to TRBD1 (6 bases). Sample: blood, taken from a patient whose treatment included radiotherapy and nephrectomy. This CDR3 reads CATSRDRGGSGNTIYF. The CDR3 DNA reads as TGTGCCACCAGCAGAGACAGGGGAGGGTCTGGAAACACCATATATTTT.